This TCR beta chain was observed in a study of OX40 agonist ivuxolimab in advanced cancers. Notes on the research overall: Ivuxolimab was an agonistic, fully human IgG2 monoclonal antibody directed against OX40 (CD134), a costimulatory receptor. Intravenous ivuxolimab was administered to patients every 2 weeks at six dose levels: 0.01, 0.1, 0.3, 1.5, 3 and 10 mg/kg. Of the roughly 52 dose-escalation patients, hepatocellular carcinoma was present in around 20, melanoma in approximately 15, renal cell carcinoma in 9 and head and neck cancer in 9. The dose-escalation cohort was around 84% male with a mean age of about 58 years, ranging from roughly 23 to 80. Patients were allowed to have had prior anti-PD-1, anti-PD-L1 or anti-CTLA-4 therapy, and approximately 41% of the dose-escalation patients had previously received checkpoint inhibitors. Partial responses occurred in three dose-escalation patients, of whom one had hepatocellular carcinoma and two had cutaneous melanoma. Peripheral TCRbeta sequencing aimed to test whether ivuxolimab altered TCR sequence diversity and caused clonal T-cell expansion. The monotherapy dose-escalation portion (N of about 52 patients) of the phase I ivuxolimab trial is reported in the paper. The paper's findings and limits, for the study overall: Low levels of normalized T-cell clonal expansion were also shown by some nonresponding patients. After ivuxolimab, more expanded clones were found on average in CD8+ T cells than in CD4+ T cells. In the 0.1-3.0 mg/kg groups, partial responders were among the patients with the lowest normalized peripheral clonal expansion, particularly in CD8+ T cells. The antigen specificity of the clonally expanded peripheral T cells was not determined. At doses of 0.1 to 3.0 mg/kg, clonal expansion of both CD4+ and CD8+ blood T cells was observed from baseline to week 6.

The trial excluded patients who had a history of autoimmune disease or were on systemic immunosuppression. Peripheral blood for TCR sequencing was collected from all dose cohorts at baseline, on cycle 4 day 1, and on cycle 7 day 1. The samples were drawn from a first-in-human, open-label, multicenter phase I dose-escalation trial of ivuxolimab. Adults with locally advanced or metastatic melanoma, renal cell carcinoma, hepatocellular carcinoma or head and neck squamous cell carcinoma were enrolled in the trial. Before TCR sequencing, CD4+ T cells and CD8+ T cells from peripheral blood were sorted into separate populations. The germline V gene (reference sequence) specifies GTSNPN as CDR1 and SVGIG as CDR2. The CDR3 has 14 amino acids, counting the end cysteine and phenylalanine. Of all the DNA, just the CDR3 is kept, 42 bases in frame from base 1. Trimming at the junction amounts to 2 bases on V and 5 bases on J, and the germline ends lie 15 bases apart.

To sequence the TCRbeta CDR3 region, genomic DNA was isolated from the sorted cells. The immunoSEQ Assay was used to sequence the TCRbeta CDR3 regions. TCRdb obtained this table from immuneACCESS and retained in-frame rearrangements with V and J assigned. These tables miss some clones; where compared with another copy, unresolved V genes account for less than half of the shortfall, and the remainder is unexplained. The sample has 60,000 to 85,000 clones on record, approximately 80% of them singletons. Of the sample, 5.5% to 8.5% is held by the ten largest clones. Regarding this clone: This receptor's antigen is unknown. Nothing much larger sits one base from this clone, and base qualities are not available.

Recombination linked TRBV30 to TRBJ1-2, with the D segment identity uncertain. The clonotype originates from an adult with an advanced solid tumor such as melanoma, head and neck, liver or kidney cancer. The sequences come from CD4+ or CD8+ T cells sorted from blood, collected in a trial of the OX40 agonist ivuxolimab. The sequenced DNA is TGTGCCTGGAGTCTCGACTTTGGTAGTTATGGCTACACCTTC. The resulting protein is CAWSLDFGSYGYTF.